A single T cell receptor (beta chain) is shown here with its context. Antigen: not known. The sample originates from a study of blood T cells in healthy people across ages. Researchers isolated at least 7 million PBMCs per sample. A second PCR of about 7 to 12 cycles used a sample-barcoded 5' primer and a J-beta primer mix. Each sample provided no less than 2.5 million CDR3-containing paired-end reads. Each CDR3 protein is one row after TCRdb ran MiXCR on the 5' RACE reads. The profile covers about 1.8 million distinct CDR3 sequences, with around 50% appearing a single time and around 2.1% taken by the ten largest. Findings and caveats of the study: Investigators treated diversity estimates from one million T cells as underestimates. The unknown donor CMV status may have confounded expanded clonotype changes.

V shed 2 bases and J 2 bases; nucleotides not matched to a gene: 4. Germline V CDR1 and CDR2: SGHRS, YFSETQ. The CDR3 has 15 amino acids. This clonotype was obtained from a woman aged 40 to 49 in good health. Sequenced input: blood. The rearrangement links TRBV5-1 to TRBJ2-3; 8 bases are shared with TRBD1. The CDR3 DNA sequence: TGCGCCAGCAGCTTCGACAGGGGCCCCACAGATACGCAGTATTTT. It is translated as CASSFDRGPTDTQYF. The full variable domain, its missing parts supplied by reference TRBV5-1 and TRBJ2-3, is KAGVTQTPRYLIKTRGQQVTLSCSPISGHRSVSWYQQTPGQGLQFLFEYFSETQRNKGNFPGRFSGRQFSNSRSEMNVSTLELGDSALYLCASSFDRGPTDTQYFGPGTRLTVL.